This TCR beta chain was identified during a study of identifying expanded T cells in peripheral blood (dated by TCRdb to the late 2010s). With respect to the entire study: Technical replicates were generated by sequencing separate aliquots of the same genomic DNA pool, and four replicates were compared pairwise.

From the cysteine up to the phenylalanine, the CDR3 has a length of 12 residues. Only the CDR3 DNA stays, 36 bases, in frame from base 1. Trimming removed 6 bases from V and 4 bases from J; the gene matches leave 3 bases unexplained. CDR1 and CDR2, looked up from the germline V gene, are SQVTM and ANQGSEA. General study outcomes and caveats: The beta-binomial model significantly reduced the number of clones called differentially abundant and the false-positive rate across all healthy-donor time intervals. The authors expected that biological variance in healthy repertoires might rise further over much longer intervals, such as months to years. Variance in clone template counts between approximately 2-week samples significantly increased with total template count across all healthy donors. Between technical replicates the binomial model flagged about 1.2 differentially abundant clones, whereas over about 2 weeks the binomial model flagged about 15 and over four weeks approximately 20.

The immunoSEQ Assay, which uses bias-controlled multiplex PCR amplification of genomic DNA, was used to profile TCRbeta CDR3 regions. From the authors' description of their analysis: To quantify the absolute abundance of each unique TCRbeta CDR3 region, the sequences were collapsed and filtered. Differential abundance was tested with two models: a binomial (Fisher-equivalent) model and a beta-binomial model that adds time-dependent variance fitted from healthy donors. Clones with fewer than 5 combined templates were removed, and a clone was called differentially abundant if the clone's Benjamini-Hochberg FDR was below 0.01. In the beta-binomial model, variance was expressed as a function of the total template count across the two samples, in the form v = (b*log(k)+a)^2. Here the immuneACCESS table is served through TCRdb, limited to in-frame sequences with V and J called. Missing clones are a known gap in these copies; in checked studies unresolved V genes cover under half, and the rest lacks a known reason. V and J calls and clone size follow that table, whereas D and trimming were derived from the DNA. The sample table holds about 110,000 clones, of which about 87% were seen once. Around 8.3% of the sample is taken by the ten largest.

No immune events such as infections were documented for the healthy donors during the collection period. To calibrate time-dependent variance in a beta-binomial model of T-cell clone differential abundance, blood repertoires from healthy donors were used as a training cohort. The training cohort comprised about ten healthy donors, 3 female and 7 male. The donors were between about 25 and 70 years old, with an average age of roughly 40 years. Whole blood was collected from each healthy donor at three time points spaced approximately 2 weeks apart and obtained from a commercial supplier. For immunosequencing, genomic DNA was extracted from whole blood that had not been sorted. Comments on this clone: Its antigen is still unknown. The sample holds no much larger clone one base away, and base qualities are not on file.

The receptor comes from a person aged 18-70 years in good health. The V gene is TRBV29-1 and the J gene is TRBJ1-3, with 7 bases matching TRBD1. What was sequenced was blood. The CDR3 loop reads CSVRTGGNTIYF. The bases are TGCAGCGTCCGGACAGGAGGAAACACCATATATTTT.